These 2 T cell receptor beta chains were all obtained from the same sample, sequenced in a study of CD8 T cells in ankylosing spondylitis. These receptors have no identified antigens. Study-wide results and caveats: Blood of patients with ankylosing spondylitis appeared to be characterized by a TCR beta motif of eight highly homologous variants.

TCRdb re-derived calls from the 5' RACE reads in MiXCR, one entry per CDR3 protein. The table records about 330,000 distinct CDR3 sequences, 6.5% to 10% of them present only once. Sequencing input: blood, either unsorted or a sorted T cell fraction (not recorded which). The receptor source for this set is a male donor with ankylosing spondylitis.

In this sample, this clonotype turned up a few times. This chain uses TRBV12-3 or TRBV12-4 with TRBJ1-1; D gene uncertain. The CDR3 consists of 15 residues. Trimming took 1 base from V and 3 from J, leaving 12 bases between them. The CDR3 nucleotides are TGTGCCAGCAGTTTAGGCGCGGGATTAGACACTGAAGCTTTCTTT. This translates into CASSLGAGLDTEAFF.

This clonotype was seen only a few times. The chain recombines TRBV5-1 with TRBJ2-1, with 13 bases aligning to TRBD2. The CDR3 sequence is 16 residues long. CDR1 and CDR2 from the germline V gene are SGHRS and YFSETQ. Losses at the gene ends were 3 bases for V and 8 bases for J; bases not matched to a gene: 8. DNA for the CDR3: TGCGCCAGCAGCTATTCGACTAGCGGGAGGTCCCATGAGCAGTTCTTC. Protein sequence: CASSYSTSGRSHEQFF.